This entry describes one T cell receptor (beta chain). What it recognizes is unknown. This CDR3 is 15 amino acids long. CDR1 KGHSH and CDR2 LQKENI come from the germline V gene. Germline trimming cut 3 bases from V and 7 bases from J; bases unmatched to any gene: 7. The data derive from a study of OX40 agonist ivuxolimab in advanced cancers. For the study at large: Patients took ivuxolimab, an agonistic anti-OX40 (CD134) antibody. One patient with hepatocellular carcinoma and two with cutaneous melanoma, three in all, had partial responses.

Findings of the study overall: Individuals who were partial responders at 0.1-3.0 mg/kg had clonal expansion that ranked among the lowest.

The table came from immunoSEQ multiplex PCR; TCRdb's copy has only in-frame clones and leaves some out. This sample has about 60,000 clones; about four fifths occur once, and the top ten carry roughly 2.1%. The chain links TRBV18 to TRBJ2-1; TRBD1 matches at 9 bases. This clonotype was sampled from an adult with an advanced solid tumor such as melanoma, head and neck, liver or kidney cancer. The specimen comprised CD4+ or CD8+ T cells sorted from blood, sampled in a trial of the OX40 agonist ivuxolimab. The CDR3 nucleotides are TGTGCCAGCTCACCCCCGGGACAGGGAGGTAATGAGCAGTTCTTC. Encoded protein: CASSPPGQGGNEQFF. Looking up the rest from reference TRBV18 and TRBJ2-1 gives the full variable domain: NAGVMQNPRHLVRRRGQEARLRCSPMKGHSHVYWYRQLPEEGLKFMVYLQKENIIDESGMPKERFSAEFPKEGPSILRIQQVVRGDSAAYFCASSPPGQGGNEQFFGPGTRLTVL.